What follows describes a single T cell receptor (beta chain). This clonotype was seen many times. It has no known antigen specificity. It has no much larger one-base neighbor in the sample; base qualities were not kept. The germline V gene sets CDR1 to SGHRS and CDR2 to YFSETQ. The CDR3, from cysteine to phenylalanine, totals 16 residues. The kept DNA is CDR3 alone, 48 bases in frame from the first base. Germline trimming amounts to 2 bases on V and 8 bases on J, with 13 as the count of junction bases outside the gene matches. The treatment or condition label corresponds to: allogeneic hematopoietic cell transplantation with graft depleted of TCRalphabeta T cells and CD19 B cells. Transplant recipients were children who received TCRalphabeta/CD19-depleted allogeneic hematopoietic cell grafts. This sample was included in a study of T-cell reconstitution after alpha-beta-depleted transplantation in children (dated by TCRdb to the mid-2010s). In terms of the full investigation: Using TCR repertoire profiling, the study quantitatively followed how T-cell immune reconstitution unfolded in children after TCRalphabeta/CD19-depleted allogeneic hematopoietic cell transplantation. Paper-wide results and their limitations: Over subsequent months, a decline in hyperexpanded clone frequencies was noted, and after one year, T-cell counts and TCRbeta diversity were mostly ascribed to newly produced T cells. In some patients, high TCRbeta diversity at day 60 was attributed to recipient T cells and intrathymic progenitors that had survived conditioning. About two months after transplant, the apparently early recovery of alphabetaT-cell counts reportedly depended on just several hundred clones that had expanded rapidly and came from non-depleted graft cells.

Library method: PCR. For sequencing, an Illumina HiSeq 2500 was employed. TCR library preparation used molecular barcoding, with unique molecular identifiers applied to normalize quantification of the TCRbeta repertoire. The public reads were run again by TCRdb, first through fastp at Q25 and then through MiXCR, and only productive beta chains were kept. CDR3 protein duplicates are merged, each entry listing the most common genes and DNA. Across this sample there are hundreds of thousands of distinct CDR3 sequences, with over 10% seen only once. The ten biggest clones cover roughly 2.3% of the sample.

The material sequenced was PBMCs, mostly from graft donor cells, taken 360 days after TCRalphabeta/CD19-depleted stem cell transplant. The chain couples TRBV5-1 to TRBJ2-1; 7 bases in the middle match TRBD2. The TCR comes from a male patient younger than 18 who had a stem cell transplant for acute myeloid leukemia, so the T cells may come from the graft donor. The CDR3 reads CASSLPAGLTWDEQFF. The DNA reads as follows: TGCGCCAGCAGCTTACCAGCGGGACTTACGTGGGATGAGCAGTTCTTC. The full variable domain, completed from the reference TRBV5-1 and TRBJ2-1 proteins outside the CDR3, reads KAGVTQTPRYLIKTRGQQVTLSCSPISGHRSVSWYQQTPGQGLQFLFEYFSETQRNKGNFPGRFSGRQFSNSRSEMNVSTLELGDSALYLCASSLPAGLTWDEQFFGPGTRLTVL.